What follows are 5 T cell receptor beta chains derived from one specimen sequenced in a study of CD8 T cells in ankylosing spondylitis. TCRdb independently ran MiXCR on the 5' RACE reads; one entry per CDR3 protein. The profile covers over 200,000 distinct CDR3 sequences, with 10% appearing a single time and about a fifth taken by the ten largest. The sequenced sample was blood, either unsorted or a sorted T cell fraction (not recorded which). The receptors were sampled from a male donor with ankylosing spondylitis or in good health (not recorded which).

This clonotype was observed a few times. This chain links TRBV28 with TRBJ2-7; 8 bases are shared with TRBD2. The CDR3 has 14 amino acids. Trimming at V came to 6 bases and at J to 4 bases, leaving 8 bases not matched to a gene. The germline CDR1 and CDR2 sequences are MDHEN and SYDVKM. CDR3 region: CASSDGGGIYEQYF. The CDR3 coding sequence is TGTGCCAGCAGCGACGGGGGGGGGATTTACGAGCAGTACTTC.

In this sample, this clonotype turned up many times. The junction departs from germline at one end; a sequencing error may be responsible. The chain joins TRBV20-1 to TRBJ2-7; D may be TRBD1 or TRBD2 (5 bases each). CDR3 size: 12 residues. CDR1 DFQATT and CDR2 SNEGSKA come from the germline V gene (reference sequence). CDR3 nucleotides: TGCAGTGCTAAAATCCGGGACCGCCGTGGGAGCTTC. Its protein product is CSAKIRDRRGSF.

Ten or more counts support this clonotype. V gene TRBV5-1 combines with J gene TRBJ2-1; 9 bases agree with TRBD1. V gave up 4 bases and J gave up 8 bases; unmatched junction bases: 10. In germline, CDR1 is SGHRS, CDR2 YFSETQ. CDR3 size: 15 residues. CDR3 sequence: CASSRDGTGFDEQFF. CDR3 nucleotide sequence: TGCGCCAGCAGCCGAGATGGGACAGGGTTCGATGAGCAGTTCTTC.

This clonotype occurred many times. The chain employs TRBV5-1 and TRBJ1-2; D unresolved. There are 13 residues in the CDR3. Germline V lookup: CDR1 SGHRS, CDR2 YFSETQ. With 5 bases removed from V and 8 bases from J, the gap between germline ends came to 16 bases. The CDR3 sequence is CASSQDAPGGYTF. CDR3 DNA sequence: TGCGCCAGCAGTCAAGACGCGCCGGGGGGCTACACCTTC.

This clonotype was seen at least ten times. The chain joins TRBV11-2 to TRBJ2-5; 9 bases fit TRBD1. V was clipped by 6 bases and J by 5 bases; unmatched bases: 4. The length of the CDR3 is 13 residues. Germline lookup yields CDR1 SGHAT and CDR2 FQNNGV. The CDR3 loop reads CASRDRGFETQYF. The CDR3 nucleotides are TGTGCCAGCAGAGACAGGGGGTTTGAGACCCAGTACTTC. The full variable domain, rest sourced from reference TRBV11-2 and TRBJ2-5, is EAGVAQSPRYKIIEKRQSVAFWCNPISGHATLYWYQQILGQGPKLLIQFQNNGVVDDSQLPKDRFSAERLKGVDSTLKIQPAKLEDSAVYLCASRDRGFETQYFGPGTRLLVL.